A selection of T cell receptor beta chains follows, all from one sample in a study of cytomegalovirus exposure and HLA in healthy donors. Sequencing used immunoSEQ multiplex PCR; TCRdb keeps in-frame clones, though not all of them. Of 250,000 to 350,000 clones in the sample, about nine tenths were seen once. The material sequenced was PBMCs. The receptor source for this set is a man aged 35 to 55 in good health and CMV-seropositive. Both conserved end residues are part of each CDR3. D genes are given only for firm matches. Where a row states a size, it is once, few, many or the class of an expanded clone; other rows omit it.

clone_size: once; v_call: TRBV28; d_call: NA; j_call: TRBJ1-2; cdr3_length: 14; cdr3_nt: TGTGCCAGCAGTCGCCCAGGACGCGCGGGTGGCTACACCTTC; cdr3_aa: CASSRPGRAGGYTF
clone_size: NA; v_call: TRBV11-1; d_call: TRBD1; j_call: TRBJ1-1; cdr3_length: 14; cdr3_nt: TGTGCCAGCAGCCATGACAGGGATGACACTGAAGCTTTCTTT; cdr3_aa: CASSHDRDDTEAFF
clone_size: NA; v_call: TRBV5-6; d_call: NA; j_call: TRBJ1-2; cdr3_length: 14; cdr3_nt: TGTGCCAGCAGCACCCGGACAGAGAACTATGGCTACACCTTC; cdr3_aa: CASSTRTENYGYTF
clone_size: NA; v_call: TRBV28; d_call: TRBD1; j_call: TRBJ2-7; cdr3_length: 14; cdr3_nt: TGTGCCAGCACCACTCCGGGACAGGGGTACGAGCAGTACTTC; cdr3_aa: CASTTPGQGYEQYF
clone_size: NA; v_call: TRBV7-9; d_call: NA; j_call: TRBJ2-1; cdr3_length: 14; cdr3_nt: TGTGCCAGCAGCGTGTCCAGCTCCTACAATGAGCAGTTCTTC; cdr3_aa: CASSVSSSYNEQFF
clone_size: NA; v_call: TRBV27; d_call: TRBD1; j_call: TRBJ2-7; cdr3_length: 13; cdr3_nt: TGTGCCAGCAGCCCGACAGGGCTGTCCGAGCAGTACTTC; cdr3_aa: CASSPTGLSEQYF
clone_size: NA; v_call: TRBV28; d_call: NA; j_call: TRBJ1-2; cdr3_length: 15; cdr3_nt: TGTGCCAGCAGCAAGTTGTGGGGCACTAACTATGGCTACACCTTC; cdr3_aa: CASSKLWGTNYGYTF
clone_size: NA; v_call: TRBV5-1; d_call: NA; j_call: TRBJ2-4; cdr3_length: 17; cdr3_nt: TGCGCCAGCAGCTTGGACCCATGGGGCTTCTGGGGAAACATTCAGTACTTC; cdr3_aa: CASSLDPWGFWGNIQYF
clone_size: NA; v_call: TRBV2; d_call: NA; j_call: TRBJ2-3; cdr3_length: 14; cdr3_nt: TGTGCCAGCAGGCCCCAGACAAACGCAGATACGCAGTATTTT; cdr3_aa: CASRPQTNADTQYF
clone_size: NA; v_call: TRBV5-1; d_call: NA; j_call: TRBJ1-6; cdr3_length: 14; cdr3_nt: TGCGCCAGCAGCGAGTCCTCCTATAATTCACCCCTCCACTTT; cdr3_aa: CASSESSYNSPLHF
clone_size: NA; v_call: TRBV7-8; d_call: TRBD2; j_call: TRBJ2-1; cdr3_length: 17; cdr3_nt: TGTGCCAGCAGCTCCCTTAAACTAGCGGGAATGTACAATGAGCAGTTCTTC; cdr3_aa: CASSSLKLAGMYNEQFF